Listed below are T cell receptor beta chains from one sample, sequenced in a study of blood T cell repertoires in COVID-19. TCRdb's table, derived via immunoSEQ multiplex PCR, lists solely in-frame clones and lacks some. The data hold 35,000 or so clones, with 75% to 90% observed a single time. The specimen sequenced was peripheral blood. The receptors stem from a woman in her 70s with acute or convalescent COVID-19. Each CDR3 is given with its conserved first and last residue. A D gene is named only where the DNA matches it firmly. Size is stated for part of the rows, as once, few or many counts, or as a class when the clone is expanded.

cdr3_nt cdr3_aa d_call clone_size j_call v_call
TGTGCCACTTTCGGACAGGAAACCTACGAGCAGTACTTC CATFGQETYEQYF TRBD1 NA TRBJ2-7 TRBV10-3
TGCGCCAGCAGGGACGACAGGGGAGTCACTGAAGCTTTCTTT CASRDDRGVTEAFF TRBD1 NA TRBJ1-1 TRBV5-1
TGTGCCAGCAGGGCGGGACCGCTTAGGACCCAGTACTTC CASRAGPLRTQYF NA NA TRBJ2-5 TRBV5-6
TGTGCCAGCAGCAAAGTCCCGAGGTTACCATGCAATGAGCAGTTCTTC CASSKVPRLPCNEQFF NA NA TRBJ2-1 TRBV21-1
TGTGCCAGCAGTTTATTTGGGCCAGACTATGGCTACACCTTC CASSLFGPDYGYTF NA NA TRBJ1-2 TRBV27
TGTGCCAGCAGCCCAGGGACTAGCGGGAGTGAGACCCAGTACTTC CASSPGTSGSETQYF TRBD2 once TRBJ2-5 TRBV7-6
TGTGCCAGTAGTATCGGACTAGCTTCCCGCGGGCAAGAGACCCAGTACTTC CASSIGLASRGQETQYF TRBD2 NA TRBJ2-5 TRBV19
TGTGCCAGCAGCTTAGGTAGCGGGAGGGGAAATGAGCAGTTCTTC CASSLGSGRGNEQFF TRBD2 once TRBJ2-1 TRBV11-2
TGTGCCAGCAGCGGAGGACGGTTTGAAGCTTTCTTT CASSGGRFEAFF NA few TRBJ1-1 TRBV5-6
TGTGCCAGCGCTAAGGCAGGGGGTGTCTCCTACAATGAGCAGTTCTTC CASAKAGGVSYNEQFF TRBD1 NA TRBJ2-1 TRBV6-6
TGTGCCAGCAGTGAGACTAGCGGGGGACAAAATACGCAGTATTTT CASSETSGGQNTQYF TRBD2 NA TRBJ2-3 TRBV6-4
TGTGCCAGCAGACGGGGGGACAATGAGCAGTTCTTC CASRRGDNEQFF TRBD2 few TRBJ2-1 TRBV27
TGCGCCAGCAGCCCGACAGGGGCCTATGGCTACACCTTC CASSPTGAYGYTF TRBD1 NA TRBJ1-2 TRBV5-1
TGTGCCAGCAGCAATCTGCTAGCGGGAGGGGCAGGGGACACCGGGGAGCTGTTTTTT CASSNLLAGGAGDTGELFF NA NA TRBJ2-2 TRBV21-1
TGTGCCAGCGAGAGCGGGTTCTCACCCTACGAGCAGTACTTC CASESGFSPYEQYF NA NA TRBJ2-7 TRBV5-6
TGTGCCAGCAGTGAAAGGGGACTAGCGGGGGCGCCTAGAGATACGCAGTATTTT CASSERGLAGAPRDTQYF TRBD2 NA TRBJ2-3 TRBV2
TGTGCCAGCAATTCACACGTTTCCTACGAGCAGTACTTC CASNSHVSYEQYF NA NA TRBJ2-7 TRBV28
TGCGCCAGCACCCCGAGGAAGACTAGCGGGAGTCCAGATGAGCAGTTCTTC CASTPRKTSGSPDEQFF TRBD2 NA TRBJ2-1 TRBV5-1
TGTGCCAGCGCGGGATCTGGAAACACCATATATTTT CASAGSGNTIYF NA NA TRBJ1-3 TRBV9
TGCGCCAGCAGCCTTCACTTTAGCCCTCAGAACACCGGGGAGCTGTTTTTT CASSLHFSPQNTGELFF NA NA TRBJ2-2 TRBV4-1
TGCAGTGCTAATGCAGGCTATGGCTACACCTTC CSANAGYGYTF NA NA TRBJ1-2 TRBV20-1
TGTGCCAGAAGCCCGCCCGGACAGGACAACACAGATACGCAGTATTTT CARSPPGQDNTDTQYF TRBD1 NA TRBJ2-3 TRBV2
TGTGCCAGTAGGCCCATCCTCTTTCAGGGGCAGAACACTGAAGCTTTCTTT CASRPILFQGQNTEAFF NA NA TRBJ1-1 TRBV19
TGTGCCAGCAGCGTAGATACAGGGACCGGGGAGCTGTTTTTT CASSVDTGTGELFF NA NA TRBJ2-2 TRBV7-9
TGTGCCAGCTCACTCGGGTCAGGGTTTAATTACGAGCAGTACTTC CASSLGSGFNYEQYF NA NA TRBJ2-7 TRBV18
TGTGCCAGCAGTGACCCCGGAGACAGACACGACTATGGCTACACCTTC CASSDPGDRHDYGYTF NA NA TRBJ1-2 TRBV2
TGTGCCAGCAGCCGGGACAGTGAAGCTTTCTTT CASSRDSEAFF TRBD1 NA TRBJ1-1 TRBV5-5
TGCGCCAGCAGCCAAAGTACAGGGACTGGGGCCAACGTCCTGACTTTC CASSQSTGTGANVLTF NA NA TRBJ2-6 TRBV5-1
TGTGCCAGCAGCTTAGACCAAGGCGGGAGCCTCGCAATGGACGAGCAGTACTTC CASSLDQGGSLAMDEQYF TRBD2 NA TRBJ2-7 TRBV11-3
TGTGCCAGCACCAGGGACACGATCACTGAAGCTTTCTTT CASTRDTITEAFF NA NA TRBJ1-1 TRBV7-6
TGTGCCAGCAGCAGAGGGTATCAGCCCCAGCATTTT CASSRGYQPQHF NA few TRBJ1-5 TRBV7-9
TGTGCCAGCAGCGCGACTAGCGGGGGGTACGAGCAGTACTTC CASSATSGGYEQYF TRBD2 NA TRBJ2-7 TRBV7-9